These T cell receptor beta chains were read from a single sample in a study of T-cell reconstitution after alpha-beta-depleted transplantation in children. Each CDR3 protein is one row after TCRdb ran MiXCR on the PCR reads. This table has about 360,000 distinct CDR3 sequences, 13% appearing once. Sequenced here: PBMCs, sampled from the stem cell graft. The receptors stem from a human donor who donated a stem cell graft to a child with Fanconi anemia. CDR3s include the opening cysteine and the closing phenylalanine or tryptophan. A D gene is named only where the DNA matches it firmly. Size values are once, few and many counts, or a class for expanded clones, and some rows have none.

abundance: .
j_gene: TRBJ2-3
v_gene: TRBV29-1
d_gene: TRBD2
CDR3nt: TGCAGCGTTGACGCTAGCGGCCTCTCGTATACGCAGTATTTT
CDR3aa: CSVDASGLSYTQYF

abundance: few
j_gene: TRBJ1-5
v_gene: TRBV4-2
d_gene: .
CDR3nt: TGTGCCAGCAGCCTTAATAACAGGGACAATCAGCCCCAGCATTTT
CDR3aa: CASSLNNRDNQPQHF

abundance: few
j_gene: TRBJ2-1
v_gene: TRBV20-1
d_gene: TRBD2
CDR3nt: TGCAGTGCTAGAAACCCTAGCGGGTTCTACAATGAGCAGTTCTTC
CDR3aa: CSARNPSGFYNEQFF

abundance: few
j_gene: TRBJ2-3
v_gene: TRBV5-1
d_gene: TRBD2
CDR3nt: TGCGCCAGCAGCTTGGTAGGCGGGGGGGCCCCAGATACGCAGTATTTT
CDR3aa: CASSLVGGGAPDTQYF

abundance: .
j_gene: TRBJ1-1
v_gene: TRBV6-1
d_gene: .
CDR3nt: TGTGCCAGCAGTGAAAGGGCTCCTCCTGAAGCTTTCTTT
CDR3aa: CASSERAPPEAFF

abundance: many
j_gene: TRBJ1-1
v_gene: TRBV7-8
d_gene: .
CDR3nt: TGTGCCAGCAGCTTACCAGGGATGAACACTGAAGCTTTCTTT
CDR3aa: CASSLPGMNTEAFF

abundance: .
j_gene: TRBJ2-2
v_gene: TRBV9
d_gene: .
CDR3nt: TGTGCCAGCAGCGCCCGGGACCAATCTTCGACCGGGGAGCTGTTTTTT
CDR3aa: CASSARDQSSTGELFF

abundance: .
j_gene: TRBJ2-3
v_gene: TRBV5-1
d_gene: .
CDR3nt: TGCGCCAGCAGCTTGGCCAAGGAGGGAGGAACGCAGTATTTT
CDR3aa: CASSLAKEGGTQYF

abundance: .
j_gene: TRBJ2-2
v_gene: TRBV4-1
d_gene: .
CDR3nt: TGCGCCAGCAGCCATGCCATAGGGTCGAACACCGGGGAGCTGTTTTTT
CDR3aa: CASSHAIGSNTGELFF

abundance: .
j_gene: TRBJ2-3
v_gene: TRBV24-1
d_gene: .
CDR3nt: TGTGCCACCAGTGACCTGGGTATAGCAGATACGCAGTATTTT
CDR3aa: CATSDLGIADTQYF

abundance: .
j_gene: TRBJ2-3
v_gene: TRBV4-3
d_gene: .
CDR3nt: TGCGCCAGCAGCCAAACACCAAGGACAGCAGACCGGCTTGCAGATACGCAGTATTTT
CDR3aa: CASSQTPRTADRLADTQYF

abundance: many
j_gene: TRBJ1-4
v_gene: TRBV4-3
d_gene: .
CDR3nt: TGCGCCAGCAGCCAAGATCCCCCAGGGAGGGGGGAAAAACTGTTTTTT
CDR3aa: CASSQDPPGRGEKLFF

abundance: .
j_gene: TRBJ1-1
v_gene: TRBV19
d_gene: .
CDR3nt: TGTGCCAGTAGGCCACAGGGTGCAAACACTGAAGCTTTCTTT
CDR3aa: CASRPQGANTEAFF

abundance: few
j_gene: TRBJ1-2
v_gene: TRBV4-2
d_gene: TRBD1
CDR3nt: TGTGCCAGCAGCCATGTAACTATCGGCAGGGGGCAGAATGGCTACACCTTC
CDR3aa: CASSHVTIGRGQNGYTF

abundance: few
j_gene: TRBJ2-5
v_gene: TRBV5-6
d_gene: .
CDR3nt: TGTGCCAGCAGCTGGGGAGCCAGTTGGGAGACCCAGTACTTC
CDR3aa: CASSWGASWETQYF

abundance: .
j_gene: TRBJ2-2
v_gene: TRBV18
d_gene: .
CDR3nt: TGTGCCAGCTCACTCAAGGAGAACACCGGGGAGCTGTTTTTT
CDR3aa: CASSLKENTGELFF

abundance: .
j_gene: TRBJ2-7
v_gene: TRBV28
d_gene: .
CDR3nt: TGTGCCAGCAGTACTCGGGACTCCTCCTACGAGCAGTACTTC
CDR3aa: CASSTRDSSYEQYF

abundance: few
j_gene: TRBJ2-2
v_gene: TRBV4-3
d_gene: .
CDR3nt: TGCGCCAGCAGCCAAGTATTGGAGGGTGGATCCGGGGAGCTGTTTTTT
CDR3aa: CASSQVLEGGSGELFF

abundance: few
j_gene: TRBJ1-4
v_gene: TRBV10-3
d_gene: TRBD1
CDR3nt: TGTGCCAGCTGGACAGGGGATGATGAAAAACTGTTTTTT
CDR3aa: CASWTGDDEKLFF

abundance: few
j_gene: TRBJ1-3
v_gene: TRBV11-2
d_gene: .
CDR3nt: TGTGCCAGCAGCCCCAGATCGACAGGCTTTAGTCTCCCCATATATTTT
CDR3aa: CASSPRSTGFSLPIYF

abundance: few
j_gene: TRBJ2-1
v_gene: TRBV6-1
d_gene: .
CDR3nt: TGTGCCGCGCAGGGGAGGACCTACAATGAGCAGTTCTTC
CDR3aa: CAAQGRTYNEQFF

abundance: few
j_gene: TRBJ2-5
v_gene: TRBV4-3
d_gene: .
CDR3nt: TGCGCCAGCAGCCAAGATATGTTGGGGGGTCGGACCCAGTACTTC
CDR3aa: CASSQDMLGGRTQYF

abundance: many
j_gene: TRBJ1-1
v_gene: TRBV5-1
d_gene: .
CDR3nt: TGCGCCAGCAGCTTGGAGGTGAACACTGAAGCTTTCTTT
CDR3aa: CASSLEVNTEAFF

abundance: many
j_gene: TRBJ2-3
v_gene: TRBV12-3/TRBV12-4
d_gene: .
CDR3nt: TGTGCCAGCAGTGAGCCAGATACGCAGTATTTT
CDR3aa: CASSEPDTQYF

abundance: few
j_gene: TRBJ1-3
v_gene: TRBV19
d_gene: .
CDR3nt: TGTGCCAGTAGTATAGACGGCCGGTTCTCTGGAAACACCATATATTTT
CDR3aa: CASSIDGRFSGNTIYF

abundance: few
j_gene: TRBJ2-3
v_gene: TRBV15
d_gene: .
CDR3nt: TGTGCCACCAGCAACGGCCGGGACGGACGGGCAGATACGCAGTATTTT
CDR3aa: CATSNGRDGRADTQYF

abundance: many
j_gene: TRBJ2-1
v_gene: TRBV4-3
d_gene: TRBD2
CDR3nt: TGCGCCAGCAGCCAAGATCCCGGGGGGTCTTTGAATGAGCAGTTCTTC
CDR3aa: CASSQDPGGSLNEQFF

abundance: .
j_gene: TRBJ2-1
v_gene: TRBV29-1
d_gene: .
CDR3nt: TGCAGCGTTAATTATGAGCAGTTCTTC
CDR3aa: CSVNYEQFF

abundance: few
j_gene: TRBJ2-5
v_gene: TRBV5-1
d_gene: .
CDR3nt: TGCGCCAGCAGCTTGTCAGAGGGGACTCAAGAGACCCAGTACTTC
CDR3aa: CASSLSEGTQETQYF

abundance: many
j_gene: TRBJ2-5
v_gene: TRBV10-3
d_gene: .
CDR3nt: TGTGCCATCAGTCGGGACGGACAAGAGACCCAGTACTTC
CDR3aa: CAISRDGQETQYF

abundance: many
j_gene: TRBJ1-2
v_gene: TRBV4-3
d_gene: .
CDR3nt: TGCGCCAGCAGCCAAGCTTTTTTAAGGGTTTCGAACTATGGCTACACCTTC
CDR3aa: CASSQAFLRVSNYGYTF

abundance: few
j_gene: TRBJ2-7
v_gene: TRBV25-1
d_gene: .
CDR3nt: TGTGCCAGCAGTGAATTCGGGGCAGCCTACGAGCAGTACTTC
CDR3aa: CASSEFGAAYEQYF

abundance: .
j_gene: TRBJ2-2
v_gene: TRBV7-9
d_gene: .
CDR3nt: TGTGCCAGCTCACGGGGGATTAGCGGGGAGCTGTTTTTT
CDR3aa: CASSRGISGELFF

abundance: many
j_gene: TRBJ1-1
v_gene: TRBV7-9
d_gene: TRBD1
CDR3nt: TGTGCCAGCAGCTCCCCGACAGGGAAATCCACTGAAGCTTTCTTT
CDR3aa: CASSSPTGKSTEAFF

abundance: many
j_gene: TRBJ2-1
v_gene: TRBV7-2
d_gene: TRBD2
CDR3nt: TGTGCCAGCAGCTTAGCGCAGACTAGCGACGGGGTCTTC
CDR3aa: CASSLAQTSDGVF

abundance: few
j_gene: TRBJ1-2
v_gene: TRBV6-2/TRBV6-3
d_gene: TRBD1
CDR3nt: TGTGCCAGCAGTCAGGGGGCCGGAGGCTACACCTTC
CDR3aa: CASSQGAGGYTF

abundance: many
j_gene: TRBJ1-1
v_gene: TRBV4-1
d_gene: .
CDR3nt: TGCGCCAGCAGCCTCACCCAGGCTAACACTGAAGCTTTCTTT
CDR3aa: CASSLTQANTEAFF

abundance: .
j_gene: TRBJ2-4
v_gene: TRBV29-1
d_gene: TRBD1
CDR3nt: TGCAGCGTTGAATACAAAGGCAGGGGGCGAAACATTCAGTACTTC
CDR3aa: CSVEYKGRGRNIQYF